The 21 T cell receptor beta chains reported below all come from one sample, sequenced in a study of T-cell memory formation after mild COVID-19. One entry per CDR3 protein, called by TCRdb with MiXCR from the 5' RACE reads. This sample has a few hundred thousand distinct CDR3 sequences, with 15% found just once. Sequenced: PBMCs or a T cell subset sorted from them (not recorded which). The origin of the receptors is a man between 18 and 29 years old who had mild COVID-19 (a few samples of this study predate the infection). Cell type and time point are not known.

The chain joins TRBV20-1 to TRBJ2-1; 11 bases map to TRBD1. Unmatched junction bases numbered 5, after V lost 1 base and J lost 6 bases. The CDR3 is 15 residues long. Germline loops: CDR1 DFQATT, CDR2 SNEGSKA (reference sequence). The CDR3 DNA sequence: TGCAGTGCTAGAGTACGGGGACAGGGGGTCAATGAGCAGTTCTTC. Amino acid sequence: CSARVRGQGVNEQFF.

This clonotype was seen a few times. J is TRBJ2-7 and V is TRBV7-9; 7 bases are shared with TRBD2. Germline trimming cut 4 bases from V and 4 bases from J; bases unmatched to any gene: 13. The CDR3 is made up of 16 amino acids. In germline, CDR1 is SEHNR, CDR2 FQNEAQ (reference sequence). The CDR3 reads CASSSAWVAGEYEQYF. Written as DNA, the CDR3 is TGTGCCAGCAGCTCTGCCTGGGTGGCGGGGGAGTACGAGCAGTACTTC.

This clonotype was found a few times. The chain links TRBV20-1 to TRBJ1-2; D gene ambiguous. The CDR3 extends over 13 amino acids. CDR1 and CDR2 (germline): DFQATT, SNEGSKA (reference sequence). The germline V and J ends were trimmed by 0 bases and 6 bases, with 11 bases remaining between them. Written as DNA, the CDR3 is TGCAGTGCTAGAGATCCGGGCGCACATGGCTACACCTTC. It yields the protein CSARDPGAHGYTF.

V is TRBV28 and J is TRBJ1-1; D gene uncertain. The CDR3 is 14 residues long. V lost 5 bases and J 5 bases, leaving 15 bases between the germline ends. Looked up from germline, CDR1 is MDHEN and CDR2 is SYDVKM. The CDR3: CASSPSGGGTEAFF. The CDR3 DNA is TGTGCCAGCAGTCCGAGCGGCGGAGGAACTGAAGCTTTCTTT.

This CDR3 is CASSLNVGNTEAFF. CDR3 nucleotide sequence: TGTGCCAGCAGCTTGAATGTGGGGAACACTGAAGCTTTCTTT. The chain recombines TRBV7-3 with TRBJ1-1; D unresolved. The CDR3 consists of 14 residues. Per germline, CDR1 SGHTA and CDR2 FQGTGA. Trimming shortened V by 3 bases and J by 1 base, and 9 bases separated the two germline ends.

The chain carries TRBV6-2 or TRBV6-3 and TRBJ1-1, with D maybe TRBD1 (5 bases). This CDR3 region has 15 residues. Germline V gene lookup returns CDR1 MNHEY and CDR2 SVGEGT. V was clipped by 2 bases and J by 6 bases, with 16 bases between them. The CDR3 nucleotides are TGTGCCAGCAGTTACATGACAGCGGCGAAGGCTGAAGCTTTCTTT. The encoded protein is CASSYMTAAKAEAFF.

A remark on this clonotype: An end of the junction differs from the germline gene, which may be a read error. The V call is TRBV7-6, the J call TRBJ2-5, with D possibly matching TRBD2 (5 bases). Germline CDR1 SGHVS, CDR2 FNYEAQ. The CDR3 runs 13 residues. The CDR3 reads CASSSHFKEVVNF. The CDR3 DNA reads TGTGCCAGCAGCTCACACTTTAAGGAGGTAGTTAACTTC.

The chain combines TRBV4-1 with TRBJ2-2, with 7 bases lining up with TRBD2. Germline-derived CDR1 and CDR2 are MGHRA and YSYEKL. Trimming removed 3 bases from V and 7 bases from J; junction bases left unmatched: 14. The CDR3 extends over 17 amino acids. The CDR3 sequence is CASSHFFRAGLGGELFF. The CDR3 region has the DNA TGCGCCAGCAGCCACTTCTTCCGAGCGGGGCTTGGCGGGGAGCTGTTTTTT.

This clonotype was recorded at least ten times. The genes are TRBV7-8 and TRBJ2-5; D is unclear. The germline V and J ends were trimmed by 0 bases and 5 bases, with 7 bases remaining between them. This CDR3 is built from 13 residues. Germline assignment: CDR1 SGHVS and CDR2 FQNEAQ. CDR3 nucleotide sequence: TGTGCCAGCAGCTTAGCGGGTTGGGAGACCCAGTACTTC. It yields the protein CASSLAGWETQYF. The entire variable domain, with the rest obtained from reference TRBV7-8 and TRBJ2-5, is as follows: GAGVSQSPRYKVAKRGQDVALRCDPISGHVSLFWYQQALGQGPEFLTYFQNEAQLDKSGLPSDRFFAERPEGSVSTLKIQRTQQEDSAVYLCASSLAGWETQYFGPGTRLLVL.

The chain carries TRBV5-1 and TRBJ2-1; tentatively, D is TRBD1 (6 bases). The CDR3 consists of 14 residues. Looked up from germline, CDR1 is SGHRS and CDR2 is YFSETQ. Trimming removed 2 bases from V and 8 bases from J, with 14 bases in between. CDR3 sequence: CASSLRQARDEQFF. In nucleotides, the CDR3 is TGCGCCAGCAGCTTAAGACAGGCTAGGGATGAGCAGTTCTTC.

The table lists this clonotype with a few counts. The gene calls are TRBV5-1 and TRBJ2-7; D is unclear. Trimming pared 2 bases from V and 5 bases from J, leaving 11 bases between. CDR1 and CDR2 from the germline V gene are SGHRS and YFSETQ. The CDR3 sequence is 13 residues long. The CDR3: CASSFRRTDEQYF. The DNA for the CDR3 is TGCGCCAGCAGCTTCCGCAGGACGGACGAGCAGTACTTC.

This clonotype was detected only once. The rearrangement joins TRBV12-3 or TRBV12-4 to TRBJ1-5, with TRBD1 as a possible D gene (6 bases). V was trimmed by 4 bases and J by 5 bases, leaving 15 bases between them. The CDR3 is 15 amino acids. DNA of the CDR3: TGTGCCAGCAGTTCAAGTGACAGGTCACATCAGCCCCAGCATTTT. As protein: CASSSSDRSHQPQHF.

This clonotype is medium-sized. This chain links TRBV7-2 with TRBJ2-5, with D perhaps TRBD2 (5 bases). Trimming removed 5 bases from V and 3 bases from J, with 16 bases in between. CDR1 and CDR2 (germline): SGHTA, FQGNSA. The CDR3 runs 15 residues. CDR3 coding DNA: TGTGCCAGCAGCCCCCGCCCGAGAGGGAAAGAGACCCAGTACTTC. This encodes CASSPRPRGKETQYF.

The chain is built from TRBV3-1 and TRBJ2-3, with D maybe TRBD2 (5 bases). This CDR3 has 17 residues. Between the trimmed V and J ends, which lost 1 base and 2 bases, there was a span of 16 bases. Germline CDR1 and CDR2: LGHDT and YNNKEL (reference sequence). The CDR3 loop is CASSQGFVERYTDTQYF. Written as DNA, the CDR3 is TGTGCCAGCAGCCAAGGCTTTGTGGAGCGGTACACAGATACGCAGTATTTT.

The rearrangement links TRBV12-3 or TRBV12-4 to TRBJ2-2, with D perhaps matching TRBD1 or TRBD2 (5 bases each). This CDR3 has 12 amino acids. With 6 bases removed from V and 6 bases from J, the gap between germline ends came to 8 bases. The CDR3 spells CASRSGPGELFF. CDR3 bases: TGTGCCAGCAGGTCGGGACCCGGGGAGCTGTTTTTT.

The gene calls are TRBV9 and TRBJ2-1; 10 bases map to TRBD2. The germline gives CDR1 SGDLS, CDR2 YYNGEE. This CDR3 has 15 amino acids. V was clipped by 4 bases and J by 4 bases; unmatched bases: 5. The CDR3 sequence: CASSWTSGLYNEQFF. The CDR3 region has the DNA TGTGCCAGCAGCTGGACTAGCGGCTTATACAATGAGCAGTTCTTC.

This clonotype was recorded a few times. This sequence joins TRBV24-1 and TRBJ2-3; possible D gene TRBD1, 5 bases. CDR1 and CDR2 (germline): KGHDR, SFDVKD. The CDR3 is 13 amino acids. V was clipped by 3 bases and J by 5 bases, with 8 bases between them. The CDR3 bases are TGTGCCACCAGTGATCCTCAGGGAGATACGCAGTATTTT. Its translation is CATSDPQGDTQYF.

Only a few counts were recorded for this clonotype. The J gene is TRBJ2-1, the V gene TRBV5-4; D may match TRBD1 or TRBD2 (5 bases each). This CDR3 has 14 amino acids. With 0 bases removed from V and 6 bases from J, the gap between germline ends came to 10 bases. CDR1 is SGHNT and CDR2 is YYREEE in the germline V gene (reference sequence). CDR3 in DNA: TGTGCCAGCAGCTTGGTGGGGGAAGGCAATGAGCAGTTCTTC. It yields the protein CASSLVGEGNEQFF.

This chain uses TRBV3-1 with TRBJ1-1; tentative D call: TRBD1 (6 bases). There are 14 residues in the CDR3. Germline CDR1 LGHDT, CDR2 YNNKEL (reference sequence). Between the trimmed V and J ends, which lost 3 bases and 6 bases, there was a span of 14 bases. DNA for the CDR3: TGTGCCAGCAGCCATCCCGGGGGGCTCTCTGAAGCTTTCTTT. It codes for CASSHPGGLSEAFF.

Only a few counts were recorded for this clonotype. The chain joins TRBV27 to TRBJ1-5; 8 positions match TRBD1. J gave up 1 base and V 8 bases, and 7 bases lay outside the gene matches. Germline loops: CDR1 MNHEY, CDR2 SMNVEV (reference sequence). The CDR3 consists of 15 residues. CDR3 sequence reads: CASSRAGGSNQPQHF. CDR3 nucleotides: TGTGCCAGCTCCAGGGCAGGGGGCAGCAATCAGCCCCAGCATTTT.

The V call is TRBV9, the J call TRBJ2-5, with D perhaps being TRBD1 or TRBD2 (5 bases each). Between the trimmed V and J ends, which lost 2 bases and 2 bases, there was a span of 10 bases. Looked up from germline, CDR1 is SGDLS and CDR2 is YYNGEE. This CDR3 is 14 amino acids long. This chain's CDR3 is CASSVGEFQETQYF. In nucleotides, the CDR3 is TGTGCCAGCAGCGTGGGGGAGTTTCAAGAGACCCAGTACTTC. The full variable domain, completed using reference TRBV9 and TRBJ2-5, is DSGVTQTPKHLITATGQRVTLRCSPRSGDLSVYWYQQSLDQGLQFLIQYYNGEERAKGNILERFSAQQFPDLHSELNLSSLELGDSALYFCASSVGEFQETQYFGPGTRLLVL.